What follows describes a single T cell receptor beta chain. A read error may explain this, as a much larger clone is one base away. The sample is drawn from a study of tumor and adjacent non-tumor tissue in lung cancer. The library came from three nested PCR rounds adapted from ARM-PCR protocols. TCRdb called the multiplex PCR reads again in MiXCR, with one record for every CDR3 protein. The data contain approximately 76,000 distinct CDR3 sequences, less than 75% of them singletons. This sample's RNA came from whole unsorted tissue. This CDR3 spans 14 amino acids. Germline-derived CDR1 and CDR2 are SGHRS and YFSETQ. The V and J ends lost 4 bases and 0 bases respectively, with 8 bases between them.

The sequence came from a woman in her 70s with non-small cell lung cancer. The genes are TRBV5-1 and TRBJ1-3; no firm D call. The sample taken for sequencing was lung tumor tissue. This chain's CDR3 is CASSAGVSGNTIYF. The CDR3 DNA is TGCGCCAGCAGCGCAGGAGTCTCTGGAAACACCATATATTTT.